Below, one T cell receptor (beta chain) is given with its context. These data are taken from a study of blood T cell repertoires in COVID-19. Study as a whole: Samples came from the United States, Italy and Spain, spanning acute and convalescent COVID-19.

Germline values: CDR1 SQVTM, CDR2 ANQGSEA. CDR3 length: 14 residues. V was shortened by 6 bases and J by 4 bases, with 18 bases between the two germline ends. Authors' processing steps: Nucleated cell number was recorded as an estimate derived from reference gene primer amplification. Using immunoSEQ multiplex PCR, the repertoire was profiled, and TCRdb retains in-frame clones only, with some absent. V, J and clone size are taken as reported in that table, and D and trimming were inferred from the DNA itself. The sample contains approximately 230,000 clones, about four fifths of which appear only once.

The sample consisted of peripheral blood. The source is a man at least 80 years old with acute or convalescent COVID-19. The gene calls are TRBV29-1 and TRBJ2-5; D gene ambiguous. Here the CDR3 DNA reads TGCAGCGTCGTAGGATATAGCCCGAGAGAGACCCAGTACTTC. Translation gives CSVVGYSPRETQYF.